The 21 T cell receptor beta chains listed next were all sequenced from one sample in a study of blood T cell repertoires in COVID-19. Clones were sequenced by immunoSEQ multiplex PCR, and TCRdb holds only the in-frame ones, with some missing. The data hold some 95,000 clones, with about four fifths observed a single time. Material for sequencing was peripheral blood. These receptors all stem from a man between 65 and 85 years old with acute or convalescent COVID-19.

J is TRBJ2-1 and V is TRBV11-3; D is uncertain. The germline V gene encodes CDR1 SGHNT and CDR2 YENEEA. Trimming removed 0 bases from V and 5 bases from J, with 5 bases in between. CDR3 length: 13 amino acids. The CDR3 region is CASSLDLNNEQFF. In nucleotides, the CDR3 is TGTGCCAGCAGCTTAGATCTTAACAATGAGCAGTTCTTC.

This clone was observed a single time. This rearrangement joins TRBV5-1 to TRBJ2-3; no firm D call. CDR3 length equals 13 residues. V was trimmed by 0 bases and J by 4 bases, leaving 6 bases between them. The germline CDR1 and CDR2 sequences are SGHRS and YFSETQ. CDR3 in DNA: TGCGCCAGCAGCTTGGTTCTCGCAGATACGCAGTATTTT. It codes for CASSLVLADTQYF.

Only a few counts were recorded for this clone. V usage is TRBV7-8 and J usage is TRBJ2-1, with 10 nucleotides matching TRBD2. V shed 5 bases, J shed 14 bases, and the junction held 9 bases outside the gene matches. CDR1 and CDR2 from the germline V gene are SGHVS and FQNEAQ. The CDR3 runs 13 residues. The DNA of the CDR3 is TGTGCCAGCAGCCCCAAGGAGCGGGAGGGGGAGTTCTTC. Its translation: CASSPKEREGEFF.

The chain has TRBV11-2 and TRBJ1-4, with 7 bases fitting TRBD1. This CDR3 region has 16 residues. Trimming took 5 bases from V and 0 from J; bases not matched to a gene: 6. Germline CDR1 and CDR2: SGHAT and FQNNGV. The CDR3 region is CASSPGQAPTNEKLFF. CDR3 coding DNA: TGTGCCAGCAGCCCTGGACAGGCCCCAACTAATGAAAAACTGTTTTTT.

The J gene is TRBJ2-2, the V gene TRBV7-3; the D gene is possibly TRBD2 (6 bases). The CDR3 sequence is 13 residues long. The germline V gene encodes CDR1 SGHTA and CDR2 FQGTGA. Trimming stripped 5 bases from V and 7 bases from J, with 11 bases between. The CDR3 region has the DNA TGTGCCAGCAGCCTAGAGCGGGTCGGGGAGCTGTTTTTT. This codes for CASSLERVGELFF.

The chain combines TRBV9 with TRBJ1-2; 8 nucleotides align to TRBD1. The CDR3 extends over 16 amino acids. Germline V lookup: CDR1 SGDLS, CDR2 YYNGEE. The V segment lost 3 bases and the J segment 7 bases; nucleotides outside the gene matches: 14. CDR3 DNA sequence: TGTGCCAGCAGCGCGCATCAACGACAGGGGAAGGGTGGCTACACCTTC. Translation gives CASSAHQRQGKGGYTF.

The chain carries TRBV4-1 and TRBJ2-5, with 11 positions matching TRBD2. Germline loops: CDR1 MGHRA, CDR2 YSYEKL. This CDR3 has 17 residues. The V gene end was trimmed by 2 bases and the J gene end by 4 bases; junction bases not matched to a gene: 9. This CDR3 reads CASSQFSGRAGRETQYF. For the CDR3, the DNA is TGCGCCAGCAGCCAATTTAGCGGGAGGGCTGGGCGAGAGACCCAGTACTTC.

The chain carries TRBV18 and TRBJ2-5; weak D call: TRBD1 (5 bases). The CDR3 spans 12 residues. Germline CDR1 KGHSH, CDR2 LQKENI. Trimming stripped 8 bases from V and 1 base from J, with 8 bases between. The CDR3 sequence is CASAQGQETQYF. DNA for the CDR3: TGTGCCAGCGCGCAGGGCCAAGAGACCCAGTACTTC.

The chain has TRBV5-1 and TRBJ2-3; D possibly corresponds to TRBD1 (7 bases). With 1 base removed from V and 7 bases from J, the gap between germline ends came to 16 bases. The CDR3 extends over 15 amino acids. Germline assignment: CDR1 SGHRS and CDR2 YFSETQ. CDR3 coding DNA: TGCGCCAGCAGCTTGATCGGACAGGCGGGGAATACGCAGTATTTT. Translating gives CASSLIGQAGNTQYF.

The CDR3 loop reads CASSNPGHNTEAFF. CDR3 DNA sequence: TGTGCCAGCAGCAACCCGGGACACAACACTGAAGCTTTCTTT. The V gene is TRBV27, the J gene TRBJ1-1; TRBD1 might be the D (6 bases). V shed 6 bases and J shed 2 bases, with 13 bases lying between them. Germline loops: CDR1 MNHEY, CDR2 SMNVEV (reference sequence). This CDR3 has 14 residues.

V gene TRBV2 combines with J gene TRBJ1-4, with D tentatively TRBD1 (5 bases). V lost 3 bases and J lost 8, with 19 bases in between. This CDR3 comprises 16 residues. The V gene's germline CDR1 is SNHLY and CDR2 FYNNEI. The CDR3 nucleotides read TGTGCCAGCAGTGATCCTACGCGCCAGGGTAGGGAAAAACTGTTTTTT. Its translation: CASSDPTRQGREKLFF.

The CDR3 DNA sequence: TGTGCCAGCAGCTTATCTAACAGGGACTATGGCTACACCTTC. The encoded protein is CASSLSNRDYGYTF. The chain combines TRBV7-2 with TRBJ1-2, with a weak D call TRBD1 (6 bases). Germline V gene sequence: CDR1 SGHTA, CDR2 FQGNSA. CDR3 size: 14 residues. Trimming removed 2 bases from V and 3 bases from J, with 10 bases in between.

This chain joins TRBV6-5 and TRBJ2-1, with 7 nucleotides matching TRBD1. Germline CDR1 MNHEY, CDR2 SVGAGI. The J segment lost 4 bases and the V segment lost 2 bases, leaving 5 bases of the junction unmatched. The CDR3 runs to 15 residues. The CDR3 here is CASSYDRDAYNEQFF. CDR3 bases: TGTGCCAGCAGTTACGACAGGGACGCATACAATGAGCAGTTCTTC.

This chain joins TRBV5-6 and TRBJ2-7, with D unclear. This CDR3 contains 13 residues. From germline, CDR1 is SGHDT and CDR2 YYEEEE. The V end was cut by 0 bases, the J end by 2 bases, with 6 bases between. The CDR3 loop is CASSLDRAYEQYF. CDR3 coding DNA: TGTGCCAGCAGCTTGGATCGGGCCTACGAGCAGTACTTC.

The CDR3 DNA is TGTGCCAGCAGCTCACAGGGGGATCAGCCCCAGCATTTT. Residues: CASSSQGDQPQHF. This sequence joins TRBV2 and TRBJ1-5, with TRBD1 matching over 8 bases. The germline V gene has CDR1 SNHLY and CDR2 FYNNEI. V shed 6 bases, J shed 5 bases, and the junction held 3 bases outside the gene matches. This CDR3 contains 13 residues. Combining the CDR3 with reference TRBV2 and TRBJ1-5 gives the whole variable domain EPEVTQTPSHQVTQMGQEVILRCVPISNHLYFYWYRQILGQKVEFLVSFYNNEISEKSEIFDDQFSVERPDGSNFTLKIRSTKLEDSAMYFCASSSQGDQPQHFGDGTRLSIL.

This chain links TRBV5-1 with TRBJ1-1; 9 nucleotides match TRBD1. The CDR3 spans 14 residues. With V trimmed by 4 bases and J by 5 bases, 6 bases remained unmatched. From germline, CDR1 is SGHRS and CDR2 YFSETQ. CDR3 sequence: CASSEPGQGTEAFF. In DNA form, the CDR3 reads TGCGCCAGCAGCGAACCGGGACAGGGAACTGAAGCTTTCTTT.

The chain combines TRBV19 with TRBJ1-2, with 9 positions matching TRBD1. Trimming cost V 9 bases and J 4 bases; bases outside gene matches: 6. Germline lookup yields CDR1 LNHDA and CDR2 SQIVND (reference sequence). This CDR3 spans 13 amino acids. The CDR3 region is CASGQGSSYGYTF. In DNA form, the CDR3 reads TGTGCCAGCGGACAGGGGAGCTCCTATGGCTACACCTTC.

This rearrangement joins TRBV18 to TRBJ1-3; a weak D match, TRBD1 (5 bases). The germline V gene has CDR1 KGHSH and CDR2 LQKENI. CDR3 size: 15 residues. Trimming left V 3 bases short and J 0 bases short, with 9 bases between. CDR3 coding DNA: TGTGCCAGCTCACCGGGACTGATCTCTGGAAACACCATATATTTT. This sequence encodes CASSPGLISGNTIYF.

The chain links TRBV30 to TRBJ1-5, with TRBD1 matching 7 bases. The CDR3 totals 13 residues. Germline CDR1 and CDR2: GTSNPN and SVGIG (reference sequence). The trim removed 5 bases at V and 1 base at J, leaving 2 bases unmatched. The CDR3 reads CAWGTASNQPQHF. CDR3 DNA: TGTGCCTGGGGGACAGCAAGCAATCAGCCCCAGCATTTT. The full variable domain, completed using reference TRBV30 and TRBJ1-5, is SQTIHQWPATLVQPVGSPLSLECTVEGTSNPNLYWYRQAAGRGLQLLFYSVGIGQISSEVPQNLSASRPQDRQFILSSKKLLLSDSGFYLCAWGTASNQPQHFGDGTRLSIL.

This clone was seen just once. The CDR3 DNA reads TGCGCCAGCAGCTTGGGCAGGGCGGCCAAAAACATTCAGTACTTC. It translates to CASSLGRAAKNIQYF. The rearrangement joins TRBV5-1 to TRBJ2-4, with a possible D match to TRBD1 (5 bases). The ends were cut back, 0 bases at V and 1 base at J, with 8 bases in the middle. Germline-derived CDR1 and CDR2 are SGHRS and YFSETQ. This CDR3 comprises 15 residues.

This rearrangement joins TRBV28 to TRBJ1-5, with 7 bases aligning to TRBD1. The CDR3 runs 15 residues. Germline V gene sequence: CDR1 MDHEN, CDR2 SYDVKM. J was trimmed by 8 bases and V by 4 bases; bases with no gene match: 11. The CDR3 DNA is TGTGCCAGCAGTTCACCACTCGCAGGGGGAGAGCCCCAGCATTTT. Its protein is CASSSPLAGGEPQHF.